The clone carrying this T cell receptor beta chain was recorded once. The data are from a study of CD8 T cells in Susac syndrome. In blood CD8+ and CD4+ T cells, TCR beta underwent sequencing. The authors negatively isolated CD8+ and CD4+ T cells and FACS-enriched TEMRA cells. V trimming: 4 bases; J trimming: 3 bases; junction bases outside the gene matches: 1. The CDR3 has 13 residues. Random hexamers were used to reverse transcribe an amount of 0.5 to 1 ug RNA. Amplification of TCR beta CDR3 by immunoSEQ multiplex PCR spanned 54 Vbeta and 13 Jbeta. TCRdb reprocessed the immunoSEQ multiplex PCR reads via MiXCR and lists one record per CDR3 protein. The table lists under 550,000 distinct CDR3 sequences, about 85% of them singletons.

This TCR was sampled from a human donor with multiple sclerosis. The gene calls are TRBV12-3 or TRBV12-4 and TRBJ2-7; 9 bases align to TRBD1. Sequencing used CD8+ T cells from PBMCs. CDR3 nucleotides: TGTGCCAGCAGTTGGACAGGGGACTACGAGCAGTACTTC. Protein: CASSWTGDYEQYF.